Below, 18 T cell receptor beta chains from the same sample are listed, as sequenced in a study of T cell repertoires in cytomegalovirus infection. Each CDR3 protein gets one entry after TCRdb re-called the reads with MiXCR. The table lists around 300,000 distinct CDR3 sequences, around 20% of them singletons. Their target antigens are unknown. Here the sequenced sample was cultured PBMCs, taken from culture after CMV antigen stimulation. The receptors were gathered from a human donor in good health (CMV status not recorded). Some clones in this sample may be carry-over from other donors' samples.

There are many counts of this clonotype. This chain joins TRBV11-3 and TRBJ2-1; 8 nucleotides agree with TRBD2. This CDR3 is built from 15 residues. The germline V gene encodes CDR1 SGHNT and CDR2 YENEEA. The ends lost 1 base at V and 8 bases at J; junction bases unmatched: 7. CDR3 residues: CASSLVRGGVHEQFF. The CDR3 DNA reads TGTGCCAGCAGCTTAGTCCGGGGGGGGGTGCATGAGCAGTTCTTC.

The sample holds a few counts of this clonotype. This CDR3 is CASSLTPSGTDTQYF. In DNA, the CDR3 is TGTGCCAGCAGTTTGACCCCCTCTGGCACAGATACGCAGTATTTT. This sequence joins TRBV12-3 or TRBV12-4 and TRBJ2-3; the D is unclear. V gave up 3 bases and J gave up 1 base, with 11 bases separating them. This CDR3 has 15 residues.

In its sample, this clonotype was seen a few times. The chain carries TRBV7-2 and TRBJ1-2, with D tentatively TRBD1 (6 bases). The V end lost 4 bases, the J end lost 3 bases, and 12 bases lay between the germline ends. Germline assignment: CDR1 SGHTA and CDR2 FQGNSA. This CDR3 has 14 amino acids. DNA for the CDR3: TGTGCCAGCAGCTCCATGACAGGCTACTATGGCTACACCTTC. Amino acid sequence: CASSSMTGYYGYTF.

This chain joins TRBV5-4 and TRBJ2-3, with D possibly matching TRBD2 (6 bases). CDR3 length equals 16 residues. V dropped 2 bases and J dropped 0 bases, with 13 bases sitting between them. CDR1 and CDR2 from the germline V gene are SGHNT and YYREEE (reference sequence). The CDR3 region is CASSFLGGRSTDTQYF. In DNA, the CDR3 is TGTGCCAGCAGCTTTTTGGGGGGACGGAGCACAGATACGCAGTATTTT.

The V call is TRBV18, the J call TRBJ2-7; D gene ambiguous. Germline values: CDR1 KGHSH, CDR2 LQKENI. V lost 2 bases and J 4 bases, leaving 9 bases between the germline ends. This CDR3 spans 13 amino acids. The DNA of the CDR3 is TGTGCCAGCTCACCAAATTTGCGGTACGAGCAGTACTTC. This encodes CASSPNLRYEQYF.

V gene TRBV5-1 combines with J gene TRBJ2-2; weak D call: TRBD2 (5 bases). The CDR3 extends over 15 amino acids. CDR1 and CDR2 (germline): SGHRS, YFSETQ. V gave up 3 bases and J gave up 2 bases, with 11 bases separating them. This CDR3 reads CASSSGVVNTGELFF. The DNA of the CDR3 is TGCGCCAGCAGCTCCGGGGTGGTTAACACCGGGGAGCTGTTTTTT.

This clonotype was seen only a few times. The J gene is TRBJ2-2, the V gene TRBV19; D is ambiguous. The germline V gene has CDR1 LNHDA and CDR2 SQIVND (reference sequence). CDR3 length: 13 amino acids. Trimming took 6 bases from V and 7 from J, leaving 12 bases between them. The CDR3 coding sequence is TGTGCCAGTAGCATCGGGCTGGGCGGGGAGCTGTTTTTT. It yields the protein CASSIGLGGELFF.

The chain's CDR3 is CASSPSRSNYEQYV. CDR3 DNA: TGTGCCAGCAGCCCCTCGAGATCAAATTACGAGCAGTACGTC. This chain uses TRBV6-1 with TRBJ2-7; no definite D call. This CDR3 has 14 residues. V was cut by 6 bases and J by 4 bases, with 16 bases left in between. The germline V gene has CDR1 MNHNS and CDR2 SASEGT.

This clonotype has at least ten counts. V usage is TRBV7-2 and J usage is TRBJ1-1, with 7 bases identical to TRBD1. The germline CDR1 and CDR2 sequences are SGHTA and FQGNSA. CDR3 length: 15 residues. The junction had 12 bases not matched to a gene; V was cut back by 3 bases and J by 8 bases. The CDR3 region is CASSFQMTGSKEAFF. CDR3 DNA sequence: TGTGCCAGCAGCTTCCAAATGACAGGGTCTAAGGAAGCTTTCTTT.

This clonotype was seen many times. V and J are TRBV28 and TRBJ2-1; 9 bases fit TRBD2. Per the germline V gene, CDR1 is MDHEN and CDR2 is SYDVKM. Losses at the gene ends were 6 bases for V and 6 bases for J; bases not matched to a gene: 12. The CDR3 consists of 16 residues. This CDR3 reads CASSALGTSSFNEQFF. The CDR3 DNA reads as TGTGCCAGCAGCGCCCTCGGGACTAGCAGCTTCAATGAGCAGTTCTTC.

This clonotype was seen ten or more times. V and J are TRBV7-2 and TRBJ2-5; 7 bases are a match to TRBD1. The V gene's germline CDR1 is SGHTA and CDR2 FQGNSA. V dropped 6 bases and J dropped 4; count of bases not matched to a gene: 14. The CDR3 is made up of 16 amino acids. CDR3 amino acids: CASSHAVLAGGETQYF. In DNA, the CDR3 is TGTGCCAGCAGTCACGCTGTGTTAGCAGGGGGAGAGACCCAGTACTTC.

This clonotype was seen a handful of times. The DNA for the CDR3 is TGTGCCAGCAGCCGGAGTAGAGGCGAGCAGTTCTTC. Protein product: CASSRSRGEQFF. The chain couples TRBV11-3 to TRBJ2-1, with D uncertain. With 5 bases removed from V and 10 bases from J, the gap between germline ends came to 12 bases. Germline values: CDR1 SGHNT, CDR2 YENEEA. The CDR3 sequence is 12 residues long.

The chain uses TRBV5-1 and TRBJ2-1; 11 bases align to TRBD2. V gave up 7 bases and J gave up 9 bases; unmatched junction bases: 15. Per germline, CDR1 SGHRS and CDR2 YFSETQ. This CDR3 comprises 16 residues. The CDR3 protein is CASANSIAGGHSEQFF. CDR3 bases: TGCGCCAGCGCTAATTCCATAGCGGGAGGGCACAGTGAGCAGTTCTTC.

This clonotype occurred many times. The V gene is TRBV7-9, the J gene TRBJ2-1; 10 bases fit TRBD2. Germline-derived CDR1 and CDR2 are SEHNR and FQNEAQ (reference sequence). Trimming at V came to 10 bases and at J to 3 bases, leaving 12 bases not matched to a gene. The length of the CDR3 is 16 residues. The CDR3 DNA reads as TGTGCCACCAGACCGCTAGCGGGAGCTATCTACAATGAGCAGTTCTTC. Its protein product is CATRPLAGAIYNEQFF.

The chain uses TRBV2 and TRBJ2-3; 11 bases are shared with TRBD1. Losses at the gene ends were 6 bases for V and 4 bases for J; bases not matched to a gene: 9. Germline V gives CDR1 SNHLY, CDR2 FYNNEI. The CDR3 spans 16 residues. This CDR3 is CASRPRTGGIPDTQYF. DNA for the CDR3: TGTGCCAGCAGGCCAAGGACAGGGGGCATCCCAGATACGCAGTATTTT.

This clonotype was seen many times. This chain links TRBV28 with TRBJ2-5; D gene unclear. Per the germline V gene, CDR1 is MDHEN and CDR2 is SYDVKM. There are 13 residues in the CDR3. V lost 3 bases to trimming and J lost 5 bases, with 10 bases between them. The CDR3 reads CASSFFLSETQYF. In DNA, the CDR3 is TGTGCCAGCAGTTTTTTTTTATCTGAGACCCAGTACTTC.

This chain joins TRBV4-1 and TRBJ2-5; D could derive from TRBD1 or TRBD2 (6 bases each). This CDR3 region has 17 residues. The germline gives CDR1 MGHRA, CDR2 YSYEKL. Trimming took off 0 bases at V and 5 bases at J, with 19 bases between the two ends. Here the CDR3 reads CASSQEGGPQGYETQYF. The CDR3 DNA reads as TGCGCCAGCAGCCAAGAAGGGGGGCCCCAGGGGTACGAGACCCAGTACTTC.

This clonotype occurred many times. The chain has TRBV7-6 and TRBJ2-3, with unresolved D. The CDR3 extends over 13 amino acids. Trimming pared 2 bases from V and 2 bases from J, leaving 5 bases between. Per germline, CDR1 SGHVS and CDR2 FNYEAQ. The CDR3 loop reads CASSLLNTDTQYF. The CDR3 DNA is TGTGCCAGCAGCTTATTGAACACAGATACGCAGTATTTT.